This TCR beta chain was identified during a study of T-cell reconstitution after alpha-beta-depleted transplantation in children. Library preparation (for TCRbeta) was performed with unique molecular identifiers. TCRdb recomputed calls from the PCR reads with MiXCR, one row per CDR3 protein. The sample has under 75,000 distinct CDR3 sequences, 9.5% to 13% seen once. This clonotype has at least ten counts. CDR3 length: 15 amino acids. V lost 1 base to trimming and J lost 6 bases, with 14 bases between them. Material: PBMCs, obtained before TCRalphabeta/CD19-depleted stem cell transplant. The chain has TRBV12-3 or TRBV12-4 and TRBJ2-3; D unclear. The TCR comes from a boy aged 10-17 years with acute myeloid leukemia, due to receive a stem cell transplant. The CDR3 DNA reads as TGTGCCAGCAGTTTAGATACTGCGCGTACGGATACGCAGTATTTT. It encodes CASSLDTARTDTQYF.